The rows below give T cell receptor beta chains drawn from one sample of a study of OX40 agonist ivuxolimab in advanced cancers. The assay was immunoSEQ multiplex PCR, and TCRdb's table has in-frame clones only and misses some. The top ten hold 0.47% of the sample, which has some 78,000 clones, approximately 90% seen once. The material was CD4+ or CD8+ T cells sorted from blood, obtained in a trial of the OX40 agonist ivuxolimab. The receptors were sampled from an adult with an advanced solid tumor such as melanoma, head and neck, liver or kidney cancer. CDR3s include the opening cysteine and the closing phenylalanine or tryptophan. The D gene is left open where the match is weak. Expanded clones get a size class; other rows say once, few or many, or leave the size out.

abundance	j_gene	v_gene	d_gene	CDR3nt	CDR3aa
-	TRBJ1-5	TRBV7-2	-	TGTGCCAGCAGCTTAGCAGGGTATAGCAATCAGCCCCAGCATTTT	CASSLAGYSNQPQHF
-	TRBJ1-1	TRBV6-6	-	TGTGCCAGCAGTTTTGGCGGCAGCATTATGAACACTGAAGCTTTCTTT	CASSFGGSIMNTEAFF
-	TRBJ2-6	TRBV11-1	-	TGTGCCAGCAGGTTCAGACACTCTGGGGCCAACGTCCTGACTTTC	CASRFRHSGANVLTF
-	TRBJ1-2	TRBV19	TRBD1	TGTGCCAGTAACTACGCACAGGGGCCTAACTATGGCTACACCTTC	CASNYAQGPNYGYTF
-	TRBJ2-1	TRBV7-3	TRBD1	TGTGCCAGCAGCCTATTCGGGTCCGGGACAGGTTCTTTAAATGAGCAGTTCTTC	CASSLFGSGTGSLNEQFF
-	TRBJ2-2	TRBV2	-	TGTGCCAGCAGTGAAGCGCCCCCACCGACCGGGGAGCTGTTTTTT	CASSEAPPPTGELFF
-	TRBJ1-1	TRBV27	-	TGTGCCAGCAGTTTATTCTTGGCGGGGGGGAACACTGAAGCTTTCTTT	CASSLFLAGGNTEAFF
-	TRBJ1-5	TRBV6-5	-	TGTGCCAGCAGTTACGCCGGGGACCAGCCCCAGCATTTT	CASSYAGDQPQHF
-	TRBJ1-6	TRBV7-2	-	TGTGCCAGCAGCTTATTAGGTTTCAGCTCTTCCGGAGGTTATTCACCCCTCCACTTT	CASSLLGFSSSGGYSPLHF
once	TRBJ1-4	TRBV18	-	TGTGCCAGCTCACCCCCCGCCTGGGAGGGGGTTGTGGAAAAACTGTTTTTT	CASSPPAWEGVVEKLFF
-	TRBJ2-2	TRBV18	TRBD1	TGTGCCAGCTCACCGACGACAGGGTCGAACACCGGGGAGCTGTTTTTT	CASSPTTGSNTGELFF
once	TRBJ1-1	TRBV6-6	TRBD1	TGTGCCAGCAGTCCACAACAGGGGCCCCCTGAAGCTTTCTTT	CASSPQQGPPEAFF
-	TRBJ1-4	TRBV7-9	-	TGTGCCAGCGGAAGAGGAACTAATGAAAAACTGTTTTTT	CASGRGTNEKLFF
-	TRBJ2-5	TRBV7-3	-	TGTGCCAGCAGCTCGGGAGCTGGGTCACAAGAGACCCAGTACTTC	CASSSGAGSQETQYF
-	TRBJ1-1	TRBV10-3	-	TGTGCCATCAGTTACACAGGGAGCGGCACTGAAGCTTTCTTT	CAISYTGSGTEAFF
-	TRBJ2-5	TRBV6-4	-	TGTGCCAGCAGTCCGGGTTGGAGGTTGGGGCAAGAGACCCAGTACTTC	CASSPGWRLGQETQYF
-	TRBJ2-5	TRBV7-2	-	TGTGCCAGCAGCCACAGCCCCACTAGCCTCCAAGAGACCCAGTACTTC	CASSHSPTSLQETQYF
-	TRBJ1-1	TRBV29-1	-	TGCAGTGGGGGGGGCACTGAAGCTTTCTTT	CSGGGTEAFF
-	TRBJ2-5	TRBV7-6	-	TGTGCCAGCAGCTTACGAGATGGGGGCCGAGAGACCCAGTACTTC	CASSLRDGGRETQYF
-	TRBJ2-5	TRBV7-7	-	TGTGCCAGCAGCTTAGGGGTTAGTGGGAAGGAGACCCAGTACTTC	CASSLGVSGKETQYF
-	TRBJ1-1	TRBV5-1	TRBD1	TGCGCCAGCAGCCCGGACAGGCCTGACACTGAAGCTTTCTTT	CASSPDRPDTEAFF
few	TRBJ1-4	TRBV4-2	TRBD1	TGTGCCAGCAGCCAAGATGGACAGGGGGCAGAGGAAAAACTGTTTTTT	CASSQDGQGAEEKLFF
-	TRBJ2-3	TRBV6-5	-	TGTGCCAGCAGTTACCCCCCTAGACAGTATTTT	CASSYPPRQYF
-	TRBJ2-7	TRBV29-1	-	TGCAGCGCCCGCGAGGGTCCTCGCGACTACGAGCAGTACTTC	CSAREGPRDYEQYF
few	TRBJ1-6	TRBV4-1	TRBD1	TGCGCCAGCAGCCATTGGGACAGGGATAATTCACCCCTCCACTTT	CASSHWDRDNSPLHF
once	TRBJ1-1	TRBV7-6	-	TGTGCCAGCAGCGGGCCCGGCACTGAAGCTTTCTTT	CASSGPGTEAFF
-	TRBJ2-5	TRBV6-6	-	TGTGCCAGCAGTTACATGGGGGAGACCCAGTACTTC	CASSYMGETQYF
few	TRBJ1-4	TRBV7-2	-	TGTGCCAGCAGCTTAGGGGACTGGGGGGAAAAACTGTTTTTT	CASSLGDWGEKLFF
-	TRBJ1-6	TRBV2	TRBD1	TGTGCCAGCAGTTCCCAGGGCCTTAGCAGGGGGCCCCTCCACTTT	CASSSQGLSRGPLHF
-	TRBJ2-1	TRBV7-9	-	TGTGCCAGCAGCTGGGGAGGTAGCCCATACTACAATGAGCAGTTCTTC	CASSWGGSPYYNEQFF
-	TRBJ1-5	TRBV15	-	TGTGCCACCAGCAGGGAACGTATGGAGCCCCAGCATTTT	CATSRERMEPQHF
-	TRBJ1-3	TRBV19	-	TGTGCCAGTAGCCCCCTGGGGGCTGGAAACACCATATATTTT	CASSPLGAGNTIYF
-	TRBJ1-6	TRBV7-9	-	TGTGCCAGCAGCTCCCAGACAGGAATTAATTCACCCCTCCACTTT	CASSSQTGINSPLHF
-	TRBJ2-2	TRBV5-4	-	TGTGCCAGCTCCACCAACACCGGGGAGCTGTTTTTT	CASSTNTGELFF
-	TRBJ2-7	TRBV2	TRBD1	TGTGCCAGCAGTTGGGACAGGGTTTTAGAGCAGTACTTC	CASSWDRVLEQYF
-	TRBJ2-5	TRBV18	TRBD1	TGTGCCAGCTCACCTCCGGGACAGGGGGCCGGGGAGACCCAGTACTTC	CASSPPGQGAGETQYF
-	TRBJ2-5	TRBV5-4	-	TGTGCCAGCAGCTTCGGGTCAACAGAGACCCAGTACTTC	CASSFGSTETQYF
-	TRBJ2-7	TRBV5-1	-	TGCGCCAGCGGATCTCGACTAAGGGGGGGGGCTTTGGAGCAGTACTTC	CASGSRLRGGALEQYF
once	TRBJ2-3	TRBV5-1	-	TGCGCCAGCAGCTTAGGCGGTGGAGGGGGAAGCACAGATACGCAGTATTTT	CASSLGGGGGSTDTQYF
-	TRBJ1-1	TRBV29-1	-	TGCAGCGTTGTACAGGGAACCAAGACGGCTGAAGCTTTCTTT	CSVVQGTKTAEAFF
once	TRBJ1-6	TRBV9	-	TGTGCCAGCAGCGCCCGGGAAAGGGGCATTGGAGCCCTCCACTTT	CASSARERGIGALHF
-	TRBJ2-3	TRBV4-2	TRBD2	TGTGCCAGCAGCCAAAATAGCGGGAGGGGTAGGGATACGCAGTATTTT	CASSQNSGRGRDTQYF
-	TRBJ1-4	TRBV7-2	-	TGTGCCAGCAGCTCCCCCGACTCCCAGGGGTCGGGAAAACTGTTTTTT	CASSSPDSQGSGKLFF
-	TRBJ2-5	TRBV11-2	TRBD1	TGTGCCAGCAGCCGTCGACAGGGGAAGGGAGAGACCCAGTACTTC	CASSRRQGKGETQYF
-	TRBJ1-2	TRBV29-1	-	TGCAGCGTTGAGGCGGATGCGTCTAACTATGGCTACACCTTC	CSVEADASNYGYTF
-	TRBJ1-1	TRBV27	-	TGTGCCAGCAGTTTCCCCCCCGCGGGAAGGGCTTTCTTT	CASSFPPAGRAFF
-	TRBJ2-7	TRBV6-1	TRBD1	TGTGCCAGCAGTGAAACGTTCAGGGGGCGGCTGTCCTACGAGCAGTACTTC	CASSETFRGRLSYEQYF
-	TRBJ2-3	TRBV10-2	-	TGCGCCAGCAGTCATTACGTCCGGGTCACAGATACGCAGTATTTT	CASSHYVRVTDTQYF
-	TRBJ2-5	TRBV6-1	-	TGTGCCAGCAGTGTGGACAGATGGGAGACCCAGTACTTC	CASSVDRWETQYF
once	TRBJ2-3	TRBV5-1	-	TGCGCCAGCAGCTTGGGGGGGCGCACAGATACGCAGTATTTT	CASSLGGRTDTQYF
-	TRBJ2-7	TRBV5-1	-	TGCGCCAGCAGCCCCCGGGGGTACCAATACGAGCAGTACTTC	CASSPRGYQYEQYF
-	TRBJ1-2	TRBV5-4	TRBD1	TGTGCCAGCAGCTCCCCAGGGGGCGCATATGGCTACACCTTC	CASSSPGGAYGYTF
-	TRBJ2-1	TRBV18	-	TGTGCCAGCTCACCACTACTGGGGAATGAGCAGTTCTTC	CASSPLLGNEQFF
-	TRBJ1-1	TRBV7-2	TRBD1	TGTGCCAGCAGCCCCCAGGGGGCGGGTGAAGCTTTCTTT	CASSPQGAGEAFF
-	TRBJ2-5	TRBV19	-	TGTGCCAGCAGGGCGCCGGAGACCCAGTACTTC	CASRAPETQYF
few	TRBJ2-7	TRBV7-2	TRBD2	TGTGCCAGCAGCGCCTCGGCGGGGGGTGAGCAGTACTTC	CASSASAGGEQYF
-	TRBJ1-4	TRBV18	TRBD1	TGTGCCAGCTCACCGGACAGGTCAAATGAAAAACTGTTTTTT	CASSPDRSNEKLFF
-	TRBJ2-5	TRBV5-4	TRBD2	TGTGCCAGCAGCTTGGGCCTAGCGGGGGGAGAGACCCAGTACTTC	CASSLGLAGGETQYF
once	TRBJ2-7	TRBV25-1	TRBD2	TGTGCCAGCAGTCCGGGACTAGAAGCTAACGAGCAGTACTTC	CASSPGLEANEQYF